This T cell receptor (beta chain) derives from a study of Ad26.COV2.S vaccination and SARS-CoV-2 variants (dated by TCRdb to about 2021). Regarding the complete study: Vaccine-arm donors were drawn from COV1001, a multicentre, randomized, double-blind, placebo-controlled phase I-IIa trial of Ad26.COV2.S in healthy adults. Dosing of Ad26.COV2.S was intramuscular, at either 5x10^10 or 1x10^11 viral particles, delivered as one shot or as two shots spaced 56 days apart. TCRbeta repertoire sequencing served as the tool for gauging how specific and how broad the SARS-CoV-2-reactive T cell receptors were following Ad26.COV2.S vaccination. A total of some 30 samples were included in the TCR-sequenced set, comprising some 20 Ad26.COV2.S vaccine recipients, 5 placebo recipients and 8 SARS-CoV-2 convalescent individuals. Participants in the trial were split at random into five groups of five each, receiving low-dose or high-dose Ad26.COV2.S once or twice, or else placebo on both occasions. Blinding of investigators to trial group allocation was maintained during experiments and outcome assessment.

On the study overall, not on this receptor specifically: It was noted by the authors that total T cell responses may have been underestimated by the TCR breadth and depth analyses. Comparable non-spike TCR breadth was observed between vaccine and placebo recipients, consistent with only spike being contained in the vaccine. Higher spike-specific TCR breadth was observed in Ad26.COV2.S recipients than in placebo recipients (P = 0.0014). After vaccination, substantial breadth of spike-specific CD8+ and CD4+ T cell responses was reported. The study was not powered to compare responses between vaccine doses or regimens.

The immunoSEQ Assay was the method used to sequence TCRbeta CDR3 regions. After extraction, genomic DNA underwent amplification by bias-controlled multiplex PCR, followed by high-throughput sequencing. For the original study's pipeline: To quantify the absolute abundance of every unique TCRbeta CDR3 region, sequences were collapsed and filtered. Usable DNA was measured by amplifying reference genes present in all nucleated cells, and TCRbeta template counts were normalized to that usable DNA to estimate T cell fraction. Repertoire TCRs were annotated as SARS-CoV-2-specific when V gene, CDR3 amino acid sequence and J gene were exactly matched to a known reactive TCR set. MIRA supplied the reference SARS-CoV-2 TCR set, which was filtered for enrichment in COVID-19-positive ImmuneCODE repertoires so that public or cross-reactive TCRs were removed. Drawing on the MIRA antigens, annotated TCRs were analysed further at the level of specific ORF or position within ORF. Breadth was defined as annotated unique rearrangements over total unique productive rearrangements; depth was the summed frequency of those rearrangements. TCR breadth was compared between groups using two-sided Wilcoxon rank-sum tests. TCRdb took this table from immuneACCESS and kept in-frame rearrangements with V and J called. Such tables lack part of the clones; where checked against another copy, unresolved V genes explain under half of the gap, and the rest is unexplained. D and trimming were read from the DNA, whereas the V and J calls and clone size are those reported in that table. This sample lists 350,000 to 500,000 clones; roughly 91% were detected once. The top ten hold roughly 4.3% of the sample.

In the paper's terms, the treatment or condition label means: about 20 received Ad26.COV2.S at low or high dose, single or two shots; about 5 received placebo; per-sample allocation not given. For vaccine and placebo recipients, the sequenced repertoires came from samples collected on day 63 after the first injection. Between 29 July and 7 August 2020, Cohort 1b enrolled 20 to 30 adults aged 18-55 years at one site in Boston, USA. As a vaccine, Ad26.COV2.S was a replication-incompetent adenovirus type 26 vector that expressed a prefusion-stabilized SARS-CoV-2 spike protein derived from the original Wuhan strain. As regards this clone: Its cognate antigen has yet to be identified. Base quality data are lacking; no much larger clone is found one base away.

V and J lose 3 bases and 4 bases, and a span of 19 bases separates them. The CDR3 runs 16 residues from the cysteine to the phenylalanine. Just the 48-base CDR3 DNA is kept, in frame starting at base 1. Based on the germline V gene (reference sequence), the CDR1 and CDR2 sequences are LNHDA and SQIVND. This sample comprised peripheral blood, obtained in a trial of Ad26.COV2.S vaccine versus placebo. The receptor was derived from a person aged 18 to 59 who received the Ad26.COV2.S COVID-19 vaccine or a placebo. The chain is made from TRBV19 and TRBJ2-7; the D region may be TRBD1 or TRBD2, each matching 7 bases equally. The CDR3 sequence is CASSIYRGAGVYEQYF. The DNA sequence follows: TGTGCCAGTAGTATCTACAGGGGCGCGGGAGTTTACGAGCAGTACTTC.